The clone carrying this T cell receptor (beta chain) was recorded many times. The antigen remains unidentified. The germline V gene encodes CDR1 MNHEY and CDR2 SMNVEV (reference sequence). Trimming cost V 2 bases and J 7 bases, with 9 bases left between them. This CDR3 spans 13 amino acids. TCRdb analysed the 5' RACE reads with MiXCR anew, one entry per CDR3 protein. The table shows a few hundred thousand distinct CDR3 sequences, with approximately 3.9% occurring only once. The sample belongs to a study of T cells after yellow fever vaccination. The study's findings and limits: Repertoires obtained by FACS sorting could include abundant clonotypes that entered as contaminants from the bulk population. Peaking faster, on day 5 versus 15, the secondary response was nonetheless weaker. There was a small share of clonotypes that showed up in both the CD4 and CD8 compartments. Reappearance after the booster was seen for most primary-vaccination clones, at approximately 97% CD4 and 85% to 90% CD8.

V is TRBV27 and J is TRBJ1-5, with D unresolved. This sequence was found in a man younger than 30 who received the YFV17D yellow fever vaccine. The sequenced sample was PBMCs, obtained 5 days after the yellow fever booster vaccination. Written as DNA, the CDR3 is TGTGCCAGCAGTTTACGGGGTGGGCAGCCCCAGCATTTT. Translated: CASSLRGGQPQHF.